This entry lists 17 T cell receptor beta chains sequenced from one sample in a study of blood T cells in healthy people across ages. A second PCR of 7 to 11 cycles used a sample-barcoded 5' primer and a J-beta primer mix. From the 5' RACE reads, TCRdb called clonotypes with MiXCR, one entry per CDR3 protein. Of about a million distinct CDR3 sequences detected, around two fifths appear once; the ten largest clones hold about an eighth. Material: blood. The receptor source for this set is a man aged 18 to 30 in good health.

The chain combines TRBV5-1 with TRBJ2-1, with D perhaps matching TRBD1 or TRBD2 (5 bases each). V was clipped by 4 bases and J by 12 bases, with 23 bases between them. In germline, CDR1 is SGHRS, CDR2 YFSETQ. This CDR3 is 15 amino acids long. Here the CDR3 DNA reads TGCGCCAGCAGCCCCGGGACGGAACCTACAAGGAGGCAGTTCTTC. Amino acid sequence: CASSPGTEPTRRQFF.

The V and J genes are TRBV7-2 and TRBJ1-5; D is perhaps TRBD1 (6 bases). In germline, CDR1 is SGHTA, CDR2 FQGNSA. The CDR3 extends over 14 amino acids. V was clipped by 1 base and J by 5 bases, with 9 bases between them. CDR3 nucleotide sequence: TGTGCCAGCAGCTTAGGGGCAGGGGATCAGCCCCAGCATTTT. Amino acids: CASSLGAGDQPQHF.

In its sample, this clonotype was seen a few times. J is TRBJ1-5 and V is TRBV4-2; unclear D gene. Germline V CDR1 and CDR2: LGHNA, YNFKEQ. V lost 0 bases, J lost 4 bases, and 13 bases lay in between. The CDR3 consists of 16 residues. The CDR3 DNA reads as TGTGCCAGCAGCCAAGATTTGGCAGCTTTTAATCAGCCCCAGCATTTT. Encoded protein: CASSQDLAAFNQPQHF.

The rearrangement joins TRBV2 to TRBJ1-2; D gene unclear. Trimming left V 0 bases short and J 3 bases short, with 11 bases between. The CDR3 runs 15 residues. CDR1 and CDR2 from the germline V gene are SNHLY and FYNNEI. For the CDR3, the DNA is TGTGCCAGCAGTGAAGCTTCCGTCCCGGACTATGGCTACACCTTC. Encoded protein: CASSEASVPDYGYTF. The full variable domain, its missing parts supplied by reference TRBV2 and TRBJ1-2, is EPEVTQTPSHQVTQMGQEVILRCVPISNHLYFYWYRQILGQKVEFLVSFYNNEISEKSEIFDDQFSVERPDGSNFTLKIRSTKLEDSAMYFCASSEASVPDYGYTFGSGTRLTVV.

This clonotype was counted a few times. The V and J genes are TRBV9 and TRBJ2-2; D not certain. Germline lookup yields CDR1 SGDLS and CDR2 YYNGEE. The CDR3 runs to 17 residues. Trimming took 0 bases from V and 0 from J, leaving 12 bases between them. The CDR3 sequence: CASSVERKGPNTGELFF. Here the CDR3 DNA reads TGTGCCAGCAGCGTAGAGAGAAAGGGCCCGAACACCGGGGAGCTGTTTTTT.

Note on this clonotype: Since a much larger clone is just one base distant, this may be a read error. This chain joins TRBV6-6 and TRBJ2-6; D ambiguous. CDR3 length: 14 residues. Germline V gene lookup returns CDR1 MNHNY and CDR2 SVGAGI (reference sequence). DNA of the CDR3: TGTGCCAGCAGCGCCTACTCTGGGACCAACGTCCTGACTTTC. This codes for CASSAYSGTNVLTF.

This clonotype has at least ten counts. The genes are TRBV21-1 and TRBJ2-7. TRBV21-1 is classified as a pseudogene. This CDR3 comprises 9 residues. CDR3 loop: CASTYEQYF. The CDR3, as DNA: TGTGCCAGCACTTACGAGCAGTACTTC.

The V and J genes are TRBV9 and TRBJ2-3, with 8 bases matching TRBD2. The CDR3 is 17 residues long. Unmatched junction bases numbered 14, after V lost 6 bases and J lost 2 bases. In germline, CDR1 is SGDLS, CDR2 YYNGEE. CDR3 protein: CASNSWGRGAPTDTQYF. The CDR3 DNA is TGTGCCAGCAACTCCTGGGGGCGGGGGGCTCCCACAGATACGCAGTATTTT. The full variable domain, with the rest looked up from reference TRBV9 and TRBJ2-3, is DSGVTQTPKHLITATGQRVTLRCSPRSGDLSVYWYQQSLDQGLQFLIQYYNGEERAKGNILERFSAQQFPDLHSELNLSSLELGDSALYFCASNSWGRGAPTDTQYFGPGTRLTVL.

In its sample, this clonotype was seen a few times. CDR3 in amino acids: CASSLAFNYGYTF. The CDR3, as DNA: TGTGCCAGCAGCTTAGCATTCAACTATGGCTACACCTTC. This chain uses TRBV7-2 with TRBJ1-2; no reliable D call. CDR1 and CDR2 from the germline V gene are SGHTA and FQGNSA. The CDR3 extends over 13 amino acids. The V gene lost 0 bases and the J gene lost 2 bases, with 4 bases spanning the gap.

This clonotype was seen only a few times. CDR3 coding DNA: TGTGCCAGCAGTTTACCCCCGGGAAGAACGAATTCACCCCTCCACTTT. Translated, it gives CASSLPPGRTNSPLHF. The chain joins TRBV27 to TRBJ1-6, with D unclear. Germline V lookup: CDR1 MNHEY, CDR2 SMNVEV (reference sequence). CDR3 length: 16 residues. Between the trimmed V and J ends, which lost 2 bases and 7 bases, there was a span of 15 bases.

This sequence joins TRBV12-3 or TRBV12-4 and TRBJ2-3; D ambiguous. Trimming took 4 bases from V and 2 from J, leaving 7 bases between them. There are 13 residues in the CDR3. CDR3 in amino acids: CASSCAHTDTQYF. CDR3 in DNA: TGTGCCAGCAGTTGCGCCCACACAGATACGCAGTATTTT.

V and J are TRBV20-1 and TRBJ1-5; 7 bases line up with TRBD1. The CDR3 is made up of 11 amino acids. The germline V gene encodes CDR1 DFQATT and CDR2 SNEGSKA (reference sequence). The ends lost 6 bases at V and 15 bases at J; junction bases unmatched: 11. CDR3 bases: TGCAGTGCAGAGGGACAGAGAAGTCCGCATTTT. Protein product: CSAEGQRSPHF.

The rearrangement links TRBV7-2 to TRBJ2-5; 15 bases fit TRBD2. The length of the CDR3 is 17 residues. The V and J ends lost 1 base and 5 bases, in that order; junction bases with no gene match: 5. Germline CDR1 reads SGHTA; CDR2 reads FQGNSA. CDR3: CASSLVGLAGGPETQYF. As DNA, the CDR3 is TGTGCCAGCAGCTTAGTAGGACTAGCGGGGGGGCCGGAGACCCAGTACTTC. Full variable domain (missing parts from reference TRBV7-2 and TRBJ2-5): GAGVSQSPSNKVTEKGKDVELRCDPISGHTALYWYRQSLGQGLEFLIYFQGNSAPDKSGLPSDRFSAERTGGSVSTLTIQRTQQEDSAVYLCASSLVGLAGGPETQYFGPGTRLLVL.

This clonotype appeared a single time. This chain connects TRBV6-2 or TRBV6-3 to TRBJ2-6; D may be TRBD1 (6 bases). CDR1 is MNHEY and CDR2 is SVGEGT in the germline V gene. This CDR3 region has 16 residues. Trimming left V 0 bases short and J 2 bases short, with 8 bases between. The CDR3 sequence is CASSYSSGAGANVLTF. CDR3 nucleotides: TGTGCCAGCAGTTACTCTTCAGGGGCTGGGGCCAACGTCCTGACTTTC.

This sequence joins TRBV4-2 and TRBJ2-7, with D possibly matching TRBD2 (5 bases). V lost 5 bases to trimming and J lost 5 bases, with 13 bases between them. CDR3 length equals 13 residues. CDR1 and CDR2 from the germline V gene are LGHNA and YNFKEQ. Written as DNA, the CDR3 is TGTGCCAGCAGCGGAGGACGCATCGACGAGCAGTACTTC. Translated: CASSGGRIDEQYF.

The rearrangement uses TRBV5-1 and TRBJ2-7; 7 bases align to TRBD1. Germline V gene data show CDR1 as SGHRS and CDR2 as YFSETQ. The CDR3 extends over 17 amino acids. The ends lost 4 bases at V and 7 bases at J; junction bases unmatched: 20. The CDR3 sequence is CASSKYAGTERYNEQYF. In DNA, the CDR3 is TGCGCCAGCAGCAAATACGCCGGGACAGAGCGTTACAATGAGCAGTACTTC.

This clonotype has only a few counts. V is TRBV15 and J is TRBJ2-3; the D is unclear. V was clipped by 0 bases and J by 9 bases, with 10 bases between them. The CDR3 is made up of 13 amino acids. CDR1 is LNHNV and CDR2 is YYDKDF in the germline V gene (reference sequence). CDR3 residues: CATSRDNGGTQYF. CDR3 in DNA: TGTGCCACCAGCAGAGATAACGGCGGCACGCAGTATTTT.